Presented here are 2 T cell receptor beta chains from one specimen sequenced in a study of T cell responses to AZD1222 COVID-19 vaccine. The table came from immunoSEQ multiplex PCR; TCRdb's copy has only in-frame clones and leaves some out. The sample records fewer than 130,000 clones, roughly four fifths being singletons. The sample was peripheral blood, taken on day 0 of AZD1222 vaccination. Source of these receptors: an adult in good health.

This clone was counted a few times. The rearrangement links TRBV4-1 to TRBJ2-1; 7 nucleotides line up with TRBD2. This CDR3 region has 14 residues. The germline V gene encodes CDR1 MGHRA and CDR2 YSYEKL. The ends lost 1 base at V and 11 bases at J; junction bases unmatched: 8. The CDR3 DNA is TGCGCCAGCAGCCAAGGTGATAGCGGGCGGAAGCAGTTCTTC. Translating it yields CASSQGDSGRKQFF.

The CDR3 region is CASSVVRERTEAFF. CDR3 sequence (DNA): TGTGCCAGCAGCGTAGTTAGGGAGCGAACTGAAGCTTTCTTT. This chain links TRBV9 with TRBJ1-1, with D uncertain. There are 14 residues in the CDR3. Trimming left V 0 bases short and J 5 bases short, with 11 bases between. Per the germline V gene, CDR1 is SGDLS and CDR2 is YYNGEE.